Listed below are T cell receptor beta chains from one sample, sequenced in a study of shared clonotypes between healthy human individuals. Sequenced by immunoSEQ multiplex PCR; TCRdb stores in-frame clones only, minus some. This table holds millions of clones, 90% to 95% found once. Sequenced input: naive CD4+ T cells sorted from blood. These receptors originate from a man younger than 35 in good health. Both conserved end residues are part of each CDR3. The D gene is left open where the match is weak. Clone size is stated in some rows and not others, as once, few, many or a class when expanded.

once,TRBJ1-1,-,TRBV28,TGTGCCAGCAGATCTACTCCAGGGGACACTGAAGCTTTCTTT,CASRSTPGDTEAFF
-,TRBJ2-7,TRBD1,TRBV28,TGTGCCAGCAGTTTAGGGACAGGGGGCTACGAGCAGTACTTC,CASSLGTGGYEQYF
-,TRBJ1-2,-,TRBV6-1,TGTGCCAGCAGTGAGGCCGACAGAAGTCTCTATGGCTACACCTTC,CASSEADRSLYGYTF
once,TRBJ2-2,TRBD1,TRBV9,TGTGCCAGCAGCCCCAGGACAGGGGCGAACACCGGGGAGCTGTTTTTT,CASSPRTGANTGELFF
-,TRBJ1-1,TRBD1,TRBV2,TGTGCCAGAAAAGACAGGGTCGAAAACACTGAAGCTTTCTTT,CARKDRVENTEAFF
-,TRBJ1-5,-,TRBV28,TGTGCCAGCGGCATACCCGGGGGAGTTGGACAGCCCCAGCATTTT,CASGIPGGVGQPQHF
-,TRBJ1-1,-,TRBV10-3,TGTGCCATCAGTGAGTCTGGACAAATGAACACTGAAGCTTTCTTT,CAISESGQMNTEAFF
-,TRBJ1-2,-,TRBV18,TGTGCCAGCTCACCACAGGTTAACTATGGCTACACCTTC,CASSPQVNYGYTF
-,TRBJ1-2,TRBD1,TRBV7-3,TGTGCCAGCAGCTTACGGGACAGGGACGGCTACACCTTC,CASSLRDRDGYTF
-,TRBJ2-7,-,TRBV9,TGTGCCAGCAGCGTCGGCTCGGGACTTCACTACGAGCAGTACTTC,CASSVGSGLHYEQYF
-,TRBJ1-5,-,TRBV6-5,TGTGCCAGCAGTTCCTTCGGACATTGGAGCAATCAGCCCCAGCATTTT,CASSSFGHWSNQPQHF